The 5 T cell receptor beta chains given below trace back to one sample, sequenced in a study of T cells after posttransplantation cyclophosphamide. The method was immunoSEQ multiplex PCR; TCRdb's version includes in-frame clones alone and lacks a portion of them. The sample records approximately 21,000 clones, 86% being singletons. Control samples came 1 year after myeloablative marrow transplants with methotrexate plus calcineurin inhibitor. The sequenced sample was PBMCs, obtained 350 to 400 days after allogeneic stem cell transplant with calcineurin inhibitor and methotrexate. The receptors shown here come from a female patient in her 30s who received an allogeneic stem cell transplant from an unrelated donor, was CMV-positive, and had acute and chronic GVHD. The graft donor may account for some of the T cells.

In the case of this clone: This sample includes further DNA sequences coding for the same CDR3. The gene calls are TRBV5-6 and TRBJ1-2; unclear D gene. The V end was cut by 0 bases, the J end by 6 bases, with 9 bases between. CDR3 size: 13 residues. Germline V gene data show CDR1 as SGHDT and CDR2 as YYEEEE. The CDR3, as DNA: TGTGCCAGCAGCTTGGCCGGGGTCCATGGCTACACCTTC. This sequence encodes CASSLAGVHGYTF.

This clone occurred once. The chain combines TRBV18 with TRBJ2-5; 13 nucleotides match TRBD2. The germline V gene encodes CDR1 KGHSH and CDR2 LQKENI. The V segment lost 3 bases and the J segment 4 bases; nucleotides outside the gene matches: 8. The CDR3 runs 17 residues. CDR3 region: CASSPGLAGSASETQYF. In DNA, the CDR3 is TGTGCCAGCTCACCGGGACTAGCGGGAAGTGCTTCAGAGACCCAGTACTTC.

The genes are TRBV6-5 and TRBJ2-1; 11 bases match TRBD2. With V trimmed by 2 bases and J by 7 bases, 7 bases remained unmatched. The CDR3 loop spans 16 amino acids. Germline V gene data show CDR1 as MNHEY and CDR2 as SVGAGI. CDR3 protein: CASSYLSGGAKNEQFF. The CDR3, as DNA: TGTGCCAGCAGTTACCTTAGCGGGGGGGCGAAAAATGAGCAGTTCTTC.

This clone was seen just once. This chain connects TRBV5-6 to TRBJ2-1, with D maybe TRBD1 (6 bases). CDR1 is SGHDT and CDR2 is YYEEEE in the germline V gene. The CDR3 runs to 15 residues. Trimming left V 0 bases short and J 6 bases short, with 13 bases between. The CDR3 region is CASSLDLGQPNEQFF. Here the CDR3 DNA reads TGTGCCAGCAGCTTGGACTTAGGACAGCCCAATGAGCAGTTCTTC.

The chain couples TRBV11-2 to TRBJ1-2; no firm D call. CDR1 is SGHAT, CDR2 FQNNGV, per germline. Trimming shortened V by 1 base and J by 8 bases, and 8 bases separated the two germline ends. This CDR3 contains 12 residues. CDR3 sequence reads: CASSLVPGGYTF. CDR3 DNA: TGTGCCAGCAGCTTAGTCCCGGGAGGCTACACCTTC.